These 21 T cell receptor beta chains came from one sample sequenced in a study of CD8 T cells in Susac syndrome. Reverse transcription of roughly 0.45 to 1 ug RNA was performed with random hexamers. TCRdb redid the calling of the immunoSEQ multiplex PCR reads with MiXCR, one entry per CDR3 protein. Among some 300,000 distinct CDR3 sequences listed, approximately 91% were seen once. Sequenced material: CD8+ T cells from PBMCs. The receptors originated from a human donor with multiple sclerosis.

V is TRBV6-1 and J is TRBJ2-5; D not resolved. CDR3 length equals 13 residues. V was clipped by 4 bases and J by 5 bases, with 11 bases between them. The germline gives CDR1 MNHNS, CDR2 SASEGT. This chain's CDR3 is CASSAYLGETQYF. The CDR3 DNA sequence: TGTGCCAGCAGTGCGTATTTGGGCGAGACCCAGTACTTC.

This clonotype was observed a handful of times. DNA for the CDR3: TGTGCCAGCAGTCCTGGGACTAGCGGGATCAATGAGCAGTTCTTC. This gives the protein CASSPGTSGINEQFF. The chain carries TRBV27 and TRBJ2-1; the match to TRBD2 covers 13 bases. The CDR3 is made up of 15 amino acids. Per the germline V gene, CDR1 is MNHEY and CDR2 is SMNVEV (reference sequence). Trimming removed 5 bases from V and 6 bases from J; junction bases left unmatched: 4.

This clonotype has more than one count but fewer than ten. The V call is TRBV5-1, the J call TRBJ2-7; a possible D gene is TRBD2 (6 bases). The CDR3 has 13 amino acids. Trimming removed 4 bases from V and 2 bases from J, with 10 bases in between. CDR1 and CDR2 from the germline V gene are SGHRS and YFSETQ. CDR3 amino acids: CASSGGITYEQYF. The CDR3 DNA reads TGCGCCAGCAGCGGCGGGATCACCTACGAGCAGTACTTC.

The chain is built from TRBV6-1 and TRBJ1-1; D is unresolved. Germline CDR1 MNHNS, CDR2 SASEGT. V lost 7 bases, J lost 3 bases, and 12 bases lay in between. There are 13 residues in the CDR3. CDR3 nucleotide sequence: TGTGCCAGCATCATCGCCCGGGACACTGAAGCTTTCTTT. Protein product: CASIIARDTEAFF.

The chain employs TRBV25-1 and TRBJ2-2; tentative D call: TRBD1 (5 bases). Germline V gene sequence: CDR1 MGHDK, CDR2 SYGVNS. This CDR3 comprises 16 residues. V was shortened by 2 bases and J by 4 bases, with 14 bases between the two germline ends. The CDR3 loop is CASSERARDATGELFF. DNA for the CDR3: TGTGCCAGCAGTGAAAGGGCCAGGGATGCCACCGGGGAGCTGTTTTTT.

CDR3 nucleotides: TGTGCCAGTGGACCGGGCGAAGGGGATTCACCCCTCCACTTT. Translated, it gives CASGPGEGDSPLHF. The rearrangement uses TRBV19 and TRBJ1-6; D is perhaps TRBD1 (5 bases). The V end was cut by 8 bases, the J end by 8 bases, with 16 bases between. Germline loops: CDR1 LNHDA, CDR2 SQIVND (reference sequence). The CDR3 consists of 14 residues.

The chain has TRBV9 and TRBJ2-1, with 8 bases matching TRBD2. The CDR3 is 15 amino acids. Germline loops: CDR1 SGDLS, CDR2 YYNGEE. With V trimmed by 0 bases and J by 7 bases, 6 bases remained unmatched. CDR3 loop: CASSVEIAGRNEQFF. CDR3 nucleotides: TGTGCCAGCAGCGTAGAGATAGCGGGGAGGAATGAGCAGTTCTTC.

V is TRBV6-2 or TRBV6-3 and J is TRBJ2-1, with D possibly being TRBD2 (6 bases). V dropped 1 base and J dropped 0 bases, with 16 bases sitting between them. The CDR3 consists of 18 residues. Germline values: CDR1 MNHEY, CDR2 SVGEGT. This CDR3 reads CASSYFVGQGGSYNEQFF. In nucleotides, the CDR3 is TGTGCCAGCAGTTACTTCGTGGGTCAGGGAGGCTCCTACAATGAGCAGTTCTTC.

This rearrangement joins TRBV9 to TRBJ2-7; TRBD1 or TRBD2 may be the D gene (5 bases each). The CDR3 contains 12 residues. V gave up 1 base and J gave up 7 bases, with 9 bases separating them. Germline V gene lookup returns CDR1 SGDLS and CDR2 YYNGEE. The CDR3 reads CASSVREGEQYF. CDR3 coding DNA: TGTGCCAGCAGCGTAAGAGAGGGGGAGCAGTACTTC.

The rearrangement links TRBV30 to TRBJ2-2; 9 bases line up with TRBD1. The CDR3 has 15 residues. Germline-derived CDR1 and CDR2 are GTSNPN and SVGIG (reference sequence). V shed 0 bases, J shed 5 bases, and the junction held 4 bases outside the gene matches. The CDR3 loop reads CAWSVRDRETGELFF. Written as DNA, the CDR3 is TGTGCCTGGAGTGTCCGGGACAGGGAGACCGGGGAGCTGTTTTTT.

The chain uses TRBV28 and TRBJ2-7, with 8 bases that match TRBD2. The CDR3 length is 17 residues. Trimming cost V 7 bases and J 0 bases; bases outside gene matches: 14. CDR1 is MDHEN, CDR2 SYDVKM, per germline. CDR3 nucleotides: TGTGCCAGCACCAGGCTGGCGGGAGGCCTTAGCTCCTACGAGCAGTACTTC. Its translation is CASTRLAGGLSSYEQYF.

V is TRBV27 and J is TRBJ1-6; weak D call: TRBD1 (5 bases). V lost 6 bases and J lost 6, with 15 bases in between. The CDR3 consists of 15 residues. Germline lookup yields CDR1 MNHEY and CDR2 SMNVEV (reference sequence). The CDR3: CASSSGTTGNSPLHF. The CDR3 region has the DNA TGTGCCAGCAGCTCCGGGACCACGGGTAATTCACCCCTCCACTTT.

The J gene is TRBJ1-1, the V gene TRBV15, with D uncertain. The V gene's germline CDR1 is LNHNV and CDR2 YYDKDF (reference sequence). The CDR3 extends over 13 amino acids. Trimming took 3 bases from V and 8 from J, leaving 13 bases between them. DNA of the CDR3: TGTGCCACCAGCAGGGCCATTGGGCGGGAAGCTTTCTTT. Residues: CATSRAIGREAFF. Variable domain in full (rest from reference TRBV15 and TRBJ1-1): DAMVIQNPRYQVTQFGKPVTLSCSQTLNHNVMYWYQQKSSQAPKLLFHYYDKDFNNEADTPDNFQSRRPNTSFCFLDIRSPGLGDTAMYLCATSRAIGREAFFGQGTRLTVV.

The chain joins TRBV7-2 to TRBJ2-3; 9 bases match TRBD2. With 3 bases clipped from V and 1 base from J, the junction kept 5 bases outside the gene matches. CDR1 is SGHTA, CDR2 FQGNSA, per germline. This CDR3 has 16 amino acids. The CDR3 is CASSLGLAWRTDTQYF. The CDR3, as DNA: TGTGCCAGCAGCTTGGGACTAGCCTGGCGCACAGATACGCAGTATTTT. The full variable domain, in which reference TRBV7-2 and TRBJ2-3 provide the parts outside the CDR3, is GAGVSQSPSNKVTEKGKDVELRCDPISGHTALYWYRQSLGQGLEFLIYFQGNSAPDKSGLPSDRFSAERTGGSVSTLTIQRTQQEDSAVYLCASSLGLAWRTDTQYFGPGTRLTVL.

The chain employs TRBV10-3 and TRBJ2-7, with D maybe TRBD2 (6 bases). Germline values: CDR1 ENHRY, CDR2 SYGVKD. The CDR3 loop spans 11 amino acids. Trimming shortened V by 7 bases and J by 6 bases, and 10 bases separated the two germline ends. CDR3 in amino acids: CAINMGGEQYF. In DNA form, the CDR3 reads TGTGCCATCAACATGGGGGGCGAGCAGTACTTC.

The rearrangement links TRBV5-4 to TRBJ2-7; the D call may be TRBD1 or TRBD2 (5 bases each). The germline gives CDR1 SGHNT, CDR2 YYREEE (reference sequence). CDR3 length equals 14 residues. V gave up 0 bases and J gave up 2 bases, with 9 bases separating them. CDR3 in DNA: TGTGCCAGCAGCTTGGAAGGGACGGCCTACGAGCAGTACTTC. Protein sequence: CASSLEGTAYEQYF.

The chain joins TRBV7-9 to TRBJ1-2; 9 bases map to TRBD1. CDR3 length: 18 residues. In germline, CDR1 is SEHNR, CDR2 FQNEAQ (reference sequence). Losses at the gene ends were 3 bases for V and 2 bases for J; bases not matched to a gene: 13. In nucleotides, the CDR3 is TGTGCCAGCAGCTTCGGGACAGGGAGGCAGCTACGGAACTATGGCTACACCTTC. Translating gives CASSFGTGRQLRNYGYTF. Filled out from reference TRBV7-9 and TRBJ1-2, the complete variable domain reads DTGVSQNPRHKITKRGQNVTFRCDPISEHNRLYWYRQTLGQGPEFLTYFQNEAQLEKSRLLSDRFSAERPKGSFSTLEIQRTEQGDSAMYLCASSFGTGRQLRNYGYTFGSGTRLTVV.

The V and J genes are TRBV21-1 and TRBJ2-1; no DNA check was done on the table's D call, TRBD1. TRBV21-1 is annotated as a pseudogene. The CDR3 totals 14 residues. The CDR3: CASSKEGTFHEQFF. Here the CDR3 DNA reads TGTGCCAGCAGCAAGGAAGGGACGTTCCATGAGCAGTTCTTC.

The V gene is TRBV27, the J gene TRBJ1-6; tentatively, D is TRBD1 (5 bases). V lost 6 bases, J lost 0 bases, and 15 bases lay in between. CDR1 MNHEY and CDR2 SMNVEV come from the germline V gene (reference sequence). CDR3 length: 17 amino acids. This chain's CDR3 is CASRRSTESSYNSPLHF. Here the CDR3 DNA reads TGTGCCAGCAGACGCTCGACAGAAAGCTCCTATAATTCACCCCTCCACTTT.

V usage is TRBV7-3 and J usage is TRBJ2-5; D is uncertain. Trimming pared 1 base from V and 4 bases from J, leaving 7 bases between. The CDR3 has 13 residues. Germline V gives CDR1 SGHTA, CDR2 FQGTGA. DNA for the CDR3: TGTGCCAGCAGCTTAATAGGGTCAGAGACCCAGTACTTC. It encodes CASSLIGSETQYF.

The rearrangement links TRBV27 to TRBJ2-3, with D perhaps matching TRBD1 or TRBD2 (7 bases each). CDR1 is MNHEY and CDR2 is SMNVEV in the germline V gene (reference sequence). Trimming took 7 bases from V and 5 from J, leaving 19 bases between them. The CDR3 contains 15 residues. The CDR3 loop reads CASNQLGGGEDTQYF. For the CDR3, the DNA is TGTGCCAGCAACCAATTGGGAGGGGGCGAAGATACGCAGTATTTT.